One and the same sample provided the 20 T cell receptor beta chains below, sequenced in a study of CD8 T cells in ankylosing spondylitis. These receptors' antigens are unknown. Study findings and constraints: Seemingly characteristic of ankylosing spondylitis blood was a TCR beta motif consisting of about 8 highly homologous variants.

Via MiXCR, TCRdb re-called the 5' RACE reads, giving one row per CDR3 protein. Altogether about 390,000 distinct CDR3 sequences are present, about a fifth being singletons, with the ten largest covering less than 20%. The sequenced sample consisted of blood, either unsorted or a sorted T cell fraction (not recorded which). These receptor sequences come from a male donor with ankylosing spondylitis.

CDR3 DNA: TGTGCCAGCAGCCATGGAGGGAGGGCATCATGGAGGTACAATGAGCAGTTCTTC. Translated, it gives CASSHGGRASWRYNEQFF. This chain connects TRBV7-8 to TRBJ2-1, with 7 bases matching TRBD2. This CDR3 has 18 residues. Germline V CDR1 and CDR2: SGHVS, FQNEAQ. The junction had 17 bases not matched to a gene; V was cut back by 5 bases and J by 4 bases.

The genes are TRBV5-4 and TRBJ2-3, with 13 positions matching TRBD2. The CDR3 extends over 16 amino acids. Germline trimming cut 4 bases from V and 7 bases from J; bases unmatched to any gene: 9. CDR1 is SGHNT, CDR2 YYREEE, per germline (reference sequence). CDR3 region: CASSTPGLAGNNTQYF. The CDR3 DNA follows: TGTGCCAGCAGCACTCCGGGACTAGCGGGAAATAATACGCAGTATTTT. Filled out from reference TRBV5-4 and TRBJ2-3, the complete variable domain reads ETGVTQSPTHLIKTRGQQVTLRCSSQSGHNTVSWYQQALGQGPQFIFQYYREEENGRGNFPPRFSGLQFPNYSSELNVNALELDDSALYLCASSTPGLAGNNTQYFGPGTRLTVL.

This clonotype was picked up a small number of times. This chain joins TRBV5-6 and TRBJ1-2; 9 bases are shared with TRBD1. Trimming took 4 bases from V and 8 from J; bases not matched to a gene: 15. The CDR3 consists of 16 residues. In germline, CDR1 is SGHDT, CDR2 YYEEEE. The CDR3 sequence: CASSNLGQGLTRGYTF. In nucleotides, the CDR3 is TGTGCCAGCAGCAATTTGGGACAGGGTCTGACCCGGGGCTACACCTTC.

The sample holds a few counts of this clonotype. The chain recombines TRBV7-9 with TRBJ2-2; 7 bases fit TRBD2. The V gene end was trimmed by 0 bases and the J gene end by 7 bases; junction bases not matched to a gene: 11. The CDR3 runs 17 residues. CDR1 is SEHNR, CDR2 FQNEAQ, per germline (reference sequence). The CDR3 reads CASSLAPGGSVIGELFF. The CDR3, as DNA: TGTGCCAGCAGCTTAGCGCCCGGCGGGAGCGTTATCGGGGAGCTGTTTTTT.

The rearrangement links TRBV5-1 to TRBJ2-5, with TRBD2 matching 8 bases. Unmatched junction bases numbered 7, after V lost 1 base and J lost 2 bases. This CDR3 is built from 16 residues. CDR1 is SGHRS, CDR2 YFSETQ, per germline. This chain's CDR3 is CASSLSFSGAQETQYF. In DNA, the CDR3 is TGCGCCAGCAGCTTGTCCTTTAGCGGGGCACAAGAGACCCAGTACTTC. The whole variable domain, filled in from reference TRBV5-1 and TRBJ2-5, reads KAGVTQTPRYLIKTRGQQVTLSCSPISGHRSVSWYQQTPGQGLQFLFEYFSETQRNKGNFPGRFSGRQFSNSRSEMNVSTLELGDSALYLCASSLSFSGAQETQYFGPGTRLLVL.

The table lists this clonotype with many counts. The gene calls are TRBV5-1 and TRBJ2-2, with TRBD1 matching 7 bases. CDR3 length: 15 residues. Germline values: CDR1 SGHRS, CDR2 YFSETQ. With V trimmed by 5 bases and J by 1 base, 5 bases remained unmatched. The CDR3 DNA follows: TGCGCCAGCAGATCCGGGACAGAGAACACCGGGGAGCTGTTTTTT. Its protein product is CASRSGTENTGELFF.

This clonotype was counted between two and nine times. J is TRBJ1-5 and V is TRBV7-2; a possible D gene is TRBD1 (5 bases). This CDR3 spans 15 amino acids. With 1 base removed from V and 3 bases from J, the gap between germline ends came to 10 bases. Germline assignment: CDR1 SGHTA and CDR2 FQGNSA. CDR3 sequence: CASSLGRGLNQPQHF. The CDR3 region has the DNA TGTGCCAGCAGCTTAGGAAGGGGACTCAATCAGCCCCAGCATTTT.

The J gene is TRBJ1-5, the V gene TRBV3-1; 7 bases agree with TRBD1. Looked up from germline, CDR1 is LGHDT and CDR2 is YNNKEL (reference sequence). The CDR3 spans 14 residues. V trimming: 0 bases; J trimming: 7 bases; junction bases outside the gene matches: 3. The DNA for the CDR3 is TGTGCCAGCAGCCAAGAGCCAGGGGGACAGCCCCAGCATTTT. Translation: CASSQEPGGQPQHF.

This clonotype was observed a handful of times. CDR3 DNA sequence: TGCAGCGCCGACGAGGGGTTTACAGAGACCCAGTACTTC. Protein product: CSADEGFTETQYF. The chain joins TRBV29-1 to TRBJ2-5; tentatively, D is TRBD1 or TRBD2 (5 bases each). The V end lost 7 bases, the J end lost 4 bases, and 16 bases lay between the germline ends. Germline CDR1 and CDR2: SQVTM and ANQGSEA. The CDR3 has 13 amino acids.

The gene calls are TRBV11-3 and TRBJ2-3; 8 positions agree with TRBD2. V dropped 0 bases and J dropped 0; count of bases not matched to a gene: 5. Per germline, CDR1 SGHNT and CDR2 YENEEA. The CDR3 is 17 amino acids. CDR3 DNA: TGTGCCAGCAGCTTAGAGGGACTAGGCGGTAGCACAGATACGCAGTATTTT. It yields the protein CASSLEGLGGSTDTQYF. Full variable domain (outside the CDR3, taken from reference TRBV11-3 and TRBJ2-3): EAGVVQSPRYKIIEKKQPVAFWCNPISGHNTLYWYLQNLGQGPELLIRYENEEAVDDSQLPKDRFSAERLKGVDSTLKIQPAELGDSAVYLCASSLEGLGGSTDTQYFGPGTRLTVL.

The J gene is TRBJ2-2, the V gene TRBV10-3, with D hard to call. Germline lookup yields CDR1 ENHRY and CDR2 SYGVKD. V was shortened by 10 bases and J by 3 bases, with 9 bases between the two germline ends. This CDR3 is 12 amino acids long. The CDR3 sequence: CATGSDTGELFF. CDR3 DNA: TGTGCCACCGGCAGCGACACCGGGGAGCTGTTTTTT.

The V and J genes are TRBV20-1 and TRBJ2-2, with unresolved D. CDR1 and CDR2 (germline): DFQATT, SNEGSKA (reference sequence). The CDR3 has 13 amino acids. V lost 3 bases, J lost 3 bases, and 8 bases lay in between. DNA for the CDR3: TGCAGTGCTAGTACTCCTTACACCGGGGAGCTGTTTTTT. It codes for CSASTPYTGELFF.

Note on this clonotype: This may be a read error, as it is one base from a much larger clone. This sequence joins TRBV5-1 and TRBJ2-7; D ambiguous. The CDR3 covers 15 residues. CDR1 and CDR2 from the germline V gene are SGHRS and YFSETQ. The CDR3: CTSSLVGGSSYEQYF. In DNA, the CDR3 is TGCACCAGCAGCTTGGTTGGCGGCAGCTCCTACGAGCAGTACTTC.

V and J are TRBV5-1 and TRBJ1-5; TRBD1 matches at 7 bases. From germline, CDR1 is SGHRS and CDR2 YFSETQ. CDR3 length: 15 residues. V lost 4 bases and J lost 5; bases outside the gene matches: 9. The CDR3 nucleotides read TGCGCCAGCAGCCAAGGGGACAGCGCTTATCAGCCCCAGCATTTT. It translates to CASSQGDSAYQPQHF.

CDR3: CSARSPQGGLGEQYF. The DNA of the CDR3 is TGCAGTGCTAGATCGCCCCAGGGTGGTTTGGGCGAGCAGTACTTC. The rearrangement links TRBV20-1 to TRBJ2-7; D perhaps matches TRBD1 (5 bases). CDR1 is DFQATT, CDR2 SNEGSKA, per germline (reference sequence). The ends were cut back, 2 bases at V and 6 bases at J, with 20 bases in the middle. The CDR3 sequence is 15 residues long.

This clonotype was recorded at least ten times. The V gene is TRBV5-1, the J gene TRBJ2-1, with 8 nucleotides matching TRBD2. Germline V lookup: CDR1 SGHRS, CDR2 YFSETQ. V gave up 5 bases and J gave up 5 bases; unmatched junction bases: 9. The CDR3 runs to 15 residues. The CDR3 sequence is CASSLLAESHNEQFF. The DNA for the CDR3 is TGCGCCAGCAGTTTACTAGCGGAATCCCACAATGAGCAGTTCTTC.

This clonotype has only a few counts. This chain joins TRBV4-1 and TRBJ2-3; 11 nucleotides agree with TRBD2. The CDR3 extends over 14 amino acids. Germline V gives CDR1 MGHRA, CDR2 YSYEKL. V dropped 4 bases and J dropped 5; count of bases not matched to a gene: 2. CDR3 coding DNA: TGCGCCAGCAGCCGACTAGCGGGGATAGATACGCAGTATTTT. This sequence encodes CASSRLAGIDTQYF.

This clonotype was counted only a few times. J is TRBJ1-1 and V is TRBV6-5, with D perhaps matching TRBD1 (5 bases). The CDR3 spans 14 residues. The V and J ends lost 0 bases and 3 bases respectively, with 8 bases between them. Germline values: CDR1 MNHEY, CDR2 SVGAGI. The CDR3 is CASSYSGGDTEAFF. CDR3 bases: TGTGCCAGCAGTTACTCTGGGGGGGACACTGAAGCTTTCTTT.

This clonotype showed up just a few times. The CDR3 sequence: CASSLAEGGYNEQFF. CDR3 bases: TGTGCCAGCAGTTTAGCGGAGGGCGGCTACAATGAGCAGTTCTTC. This rearrangement joins TRBV2 to TRBJ2-1; a possible D gene is TRBD2 (6 bases). Per germline, CDR1 SNHLY and CDR2 FYNNEI. V dropped 5 bases and J dropped 3 bases, with 14 bases sitting between them. The CDR3 length is 15 residues.

This clonotype was observed a few times. The J gene is TRBJ2-3, the V gene TRBV5-1; 11 nucleotides align to TRBD2. V shed 4 bases and J 4 bases; nucleotides not matched to a gene: 17. The CDR3 sequence is 19 residues long. CDR1 is SGHRS and CDR2 is YFSETQ in the germline V gene. The CDR3 loop is CASSQRRVPSGRIPDTQYF. The CDR3 region has the DNA TGCGCCAGCAGCCAGAGGAGGGTTCCTAGCGGGAGGATTCCAGATACGCAGTATTTT.